The 17 T cell receptor beta chains below come from one sample, sequenced in a study of T cell repertoires in ileal Crohn's disease. Produced via immunoSEQ multiplex PCR; TCRdb's table is partial and in-frame only. The sample yields 5,500 to 7,000 clones, approximately 80% seen once. Sequenced input: ileal tissue. The receptors originated from an adult with Crohn's disease.

CDR3 coding DNA: TGTGCCAGCACCTGGTCGGGTCCCTCTGGAAACACCATATATTTT. This encodes CASTWSGPSGNTIYF. The chain is built from TRBV2 and TRBJ1-3; D is unresolved. Germline CDR1 reads SNHLY; CDR2 reads FYNNEI. This CDR3 region has 15 residues. The ends were cut back, 7 bases at V and 0 bases at J, with 13 bases in the middle.

The chain uses TRBV11-2 and TRBJ2-5; 9 positions agree with TRBD1. The CDR3 runs to 14 residues. With V trimmed by 3 bases and J by 4 bases, 3 bases remained unmatched. CDR1 SGHAT and CDR2 FQNNGV come from the germline V gene. CDR3 loop: CASSFTGGAETQYF. CDR3 bases: TGTGCCAGCAGCTTTACAGGGGGCGCAGAGACCCAGTACTTC.

In regard to this clone: This CDR3 is also generated by other DNA sequences in the sample. The chain uses TRBV2 and TRBJ1-6, with D possibly TRBD1 on 5 matching bases. Trimming stripped 2 bases from V and 10 bases from J, with 15 bases between. CDR3 size: 15 residues. Germline CDR1 is SNHLY and CDR2 is FYNNEI. CDR3 coding DNA: TGTGCCAGCAGTGAATCGACGGGGGAGGCCTCACCCCTCCACTTT. Protein product: CASSESTGEASPLHF.

The rearrangement links TRBV4-3 to TRBJ2-7; no reliable D call. V was cut by 4 bases and J by 1 base, with 17 bases left in between. This CDR3 has 16 residues. CDR1 LGHNA and CDR2 YSLEER come from the germline V gene. CDR3 in DNA: TGCGCCAGCAGCCTAAAGGAGTGGGTAAAGTCCTACGAGCAGTACTTC. Translating gives CASSLKEWVKSYEQYF.

This chain connects TRBV6-5 to TRBJ1-2, with 10 bases aligning to TRBD1. The CDR3 is 14 amino acids. V trimming: 6 bases; J trimming: 4 bases; junction bases outside the gene matches: 5. From germline, CDR1 is MNHEY and CDR2 SVGAGI. CDR3 DNA sequence: TGTGCCAGCAGCCCAAGGACAGGGGGCTATGGCTACACCTTC. It translates to CASSPRTGGYGYTF.

The V gene is TRBV28, the J gene TRBJ1-1; 7 bases line up with TRBD1. J was trimmed by 0 bases and V by 5 bases; bases with no gene match: 12. The germline V gene encodes CDR1 MDHEN and CDR2 SYDVKM. The CDR3 consists of 17 residues. The CDR3 DNA follows: TGTGCCAGCAGTCCCTTCCGGGGACAGCGCATGAACACTGAAGCTTTCTTT. Translation: CASSPFRGQRMNTEAFF.

This chain joins TRBV7-9 and TRBJ1-2; 9 positions match TRBD1. V trimming: 5 bases; J trimming: 2 bases; junction bases outside the gene matches: 3. Germline CDR1 and CDR2: SEHNR and FQNEAQ (reference sequence). The CDR3 contains 14 residues. The CDR3 DNA sequence: TGTGCCAGCAGCGCTGGGACAGGGAACTATGGCTACACCTTC. This translates into CASSAGTGNYGYTF.

This sequence joins TRBV7-6 and TRBJ2-1, with D hard to call. V lost 2 bases and J 4 bases, leaving 6 bases between the germline ends. This CDR3 is 13 amino acids long. Germline assignment: CDR1 SGHVS and CDR2 FNYEAQ. CDR3 DNA: TGTGCCAGCAGCTTACAACAGTACAATGAGCAGTTCTTC. It specifies CASSLQQYNEQFF. The complete variable domain, with remaining parts taken from reference TRBV7-6 and TRBJ2-1, reads GAGVSQSPRYKVTKRGQDVALRCDPISGHVSLYWYRQALGQGPEFLTYFNYEAQQDKSGLPNDRFSAERPEGSISTLTIQRTEQRDSAMYRCASSLQQYNEQFFGPGTRLTVL.

The chain has TRBV6-1 and TRBJ1-4, with 7 bases that match TRBD1. The length of the CDR3 is 13 residues. The junction had 8 bases not matched to a gene; V was cut back by 6 bases and J by 10 bases. Germline lookup yields CDR1 MNHNS and CDR2 SASEGT. DNA for the CDR3: TGTGCCAGCAGAGACCCGGGACAGCTAAAACTGTTTTTT. Translated: CASRDPGQLKLFF.

This clone was detected only once. DNA for the CDR3: TGTGCCAGCTCACCACAAGTTGGGGGTAGCGGACAGCCCCAGCATTTT. It translates to CASSPQVGGSGQPQHF. J is TRBJ1-5 and V is TRBV18, with D perhaps matching TRBD1 (5 bases). Per the germline V gene, CDR1 is KGHSH and CDR2 is LQKENI. Trimming took off 1 base at V and 7 bases at J, with 17 bases between the two ends. The CDR3 has 16 amino acids.

The V gene is TRBV6-1, the J gene TRBJ1-2; D might be TRBD1 (6 bases). The CDR3 consists of 15 residues. The V end was cut by 1 base, the J end by 13 bases, with 22 bases between. From germline, CDR1 is MNHNS and CDR2 SASEGT. Written as DNA, the CDR3 is TGTGCCAGCAGTGAAGGGGGGGGCAGGGAGTACGCTGGCACCTTC. Translation gives CASSEGGGREYAGTF.

J is TRBJ1-5 and V is TRBV5-6, with 10 bases identical to TRBD1. The CDR3 contains 16 residues. The V segment lost 4 bases and the J segment 2 bases; nucleotides outside the gene matches: 6. CDR1 and CDR2 (germline): SGHDT, YYEEEE. CDR3 coding DNA: TGTGCCAGCAGCGCGTTCGGGACAGGGGGCAATCAGCCCCAGCATTTT. It translates to CASSAFGTGGNQPQHF.

This clone came up a few times. This rearrangement joins TRBV28 to TRBJ2-7; tentatively, D is TRBD1 (6 bases). V was shortened by 2 bases and J by 5 bases, with 7 bases between the two germline ends. CDR1 and CDR2 from the germline V gene are MDHEN and SYDVKM. The CDR3 loop spans 12 amino acids. CDR3: CASSLRTDEQYF. For the CDR3, the DNA is TGTGCCAGCAGTTTACGGACAGACGAGCAGTACTTC.

The chain joins TRBV30 to TRBJ1-3; D call uncertain. CDR1 is GTSNPN and CDR2 is SVGIG in the germline V gene (reference sequence). The germline V and J ends were trimmed by 2 bases and 0 bases, with 14 bases remaining between them. The CDR3 contains 16 residues. The CDR3 reads CAWSTQISSSGNTIYF. The DNA of the CDR3 is TGTGCCTGGAGTACGCAAATTTCCAGCTCTGGAAACACCATATATTTT.

The genes are TRBV18 and TRBJ2-7; no clear D gene. The germline gives CDR1 KGHSH, CDR2 LQKENI. The CDR3 length is 14 residues. Trimming pared 6 bases from V and 0 bases from J, leaving 12 bases between. The CDR3 spells CASSPEVGSYEQYF. The CDR3 DNA reads TGTGCCAGCTCCCCCGAGGTAGGCTCCTACGAGCAGTACTTC.

The chain has TRBV7-7 and TRBJ2-1; 11 bases align to TRBD1. CDR1 SSHAT and CDR2 FNYEAQ come from the germline V gene (reference sequence). CDR3 length: 15 residues. V lost 6 bases and J lost 5; bases outside the gene matches: 6. The CDR3 DNA reads as TGTGCCAGCAGTTCCGGACAGGGGGCGGACAATGAGCAGTTCTTC. It yields the protein CASSSGQGADNEQFF.

The gene calls are TRBV4-3 and TRBJ1-1; D unresolved. The CDR3 contains 15 residues. Trimming left V 4 bases short and J 5 bases short, with 17 bases between. Germline assignment: CDR1 LGHNA and CDR2 YSLEER. CDR3 sequence: CASSRTLLRATEAFF. The CDR3 DNA reads as TGCGCCAGCAGCCGCACATTGTTGAGGGCTACTGAAGCTTTCTTT.